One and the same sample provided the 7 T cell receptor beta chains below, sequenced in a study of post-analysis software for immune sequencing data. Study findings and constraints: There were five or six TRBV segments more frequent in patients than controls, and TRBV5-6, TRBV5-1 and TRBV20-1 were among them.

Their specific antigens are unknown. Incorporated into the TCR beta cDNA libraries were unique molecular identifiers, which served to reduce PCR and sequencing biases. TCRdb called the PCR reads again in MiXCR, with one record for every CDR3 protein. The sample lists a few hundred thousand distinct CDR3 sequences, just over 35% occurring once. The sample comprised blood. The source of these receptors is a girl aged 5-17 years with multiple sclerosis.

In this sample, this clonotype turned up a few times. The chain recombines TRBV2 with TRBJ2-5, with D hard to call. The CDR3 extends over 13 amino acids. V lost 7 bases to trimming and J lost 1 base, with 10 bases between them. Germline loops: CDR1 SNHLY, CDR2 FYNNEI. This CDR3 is CASTATLQETQYF. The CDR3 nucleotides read TGTGCCAGCACGGCTACCCTCCAAGAGACCCAGTACTTC. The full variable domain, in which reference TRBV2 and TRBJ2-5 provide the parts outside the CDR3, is EPEVTQTPSHQVTQMGQEVILRCVPISNHLYFYWYRQILGQKVEFLVSFYNNEISEKSEIFDDQFSVERPDGSNFTLKIRSTKLEDSAMYFCASTATLQETQYFGPGTRLLVL.

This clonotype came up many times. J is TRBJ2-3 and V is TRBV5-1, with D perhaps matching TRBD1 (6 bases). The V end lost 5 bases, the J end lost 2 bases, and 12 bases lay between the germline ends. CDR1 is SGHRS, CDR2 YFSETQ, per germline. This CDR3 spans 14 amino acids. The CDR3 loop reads CASSRDRTTDTQYF. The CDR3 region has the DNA TGCGCCAGCAGTCGAGACAGGACCACAGATACGCAGTATTTT.

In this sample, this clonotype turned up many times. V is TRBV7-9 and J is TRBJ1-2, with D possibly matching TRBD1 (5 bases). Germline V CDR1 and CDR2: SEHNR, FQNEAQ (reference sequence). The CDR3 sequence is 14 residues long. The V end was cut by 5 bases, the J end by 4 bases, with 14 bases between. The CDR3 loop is CASSLQQGSYGYTF. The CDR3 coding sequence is TGTGCCAGCAGCCTTCAGCAGGGTAGCTATGGCTACACCTTC. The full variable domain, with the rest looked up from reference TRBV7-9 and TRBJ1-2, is DTGVSQNPRHKITKRGQNVTFRCDPISEHNRLYWYRQTLGQGPEFLTYFQNEAQLEKSRLLSDRFSAERPKGSFSTLEIQRTEQGDSAMYLCASSLQQGSYGYTFGSGTRLTVV.

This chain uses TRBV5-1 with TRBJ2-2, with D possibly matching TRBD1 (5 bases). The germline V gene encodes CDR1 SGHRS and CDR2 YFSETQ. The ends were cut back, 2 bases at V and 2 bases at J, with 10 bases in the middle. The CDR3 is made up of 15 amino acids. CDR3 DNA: TGCGCCAGCAGCTTACCCCAGGGAAACACCGGGGAGCTGTTTTTT. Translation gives CASSLPQGNTGELFF.

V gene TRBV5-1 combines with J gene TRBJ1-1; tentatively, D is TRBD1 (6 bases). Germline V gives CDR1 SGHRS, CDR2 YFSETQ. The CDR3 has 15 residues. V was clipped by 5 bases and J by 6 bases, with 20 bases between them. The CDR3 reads CASSTGGGRVAEAFF. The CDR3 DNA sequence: TGCGCCAGCAGTACCGGAGGGGGGCGGGTCGCTGAAGCTTTCTTT. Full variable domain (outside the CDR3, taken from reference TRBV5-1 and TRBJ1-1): KAGVTQTPRYLIKTRGQQVTLSCSPISGHRSVSWYQQTPGQGLQFLFEYFSETQRNKGNFPGRFSGRQFSNSRSEMNVSTLELGDSALYLCASSTGGGRVAEAFFGQGTRLTVV.

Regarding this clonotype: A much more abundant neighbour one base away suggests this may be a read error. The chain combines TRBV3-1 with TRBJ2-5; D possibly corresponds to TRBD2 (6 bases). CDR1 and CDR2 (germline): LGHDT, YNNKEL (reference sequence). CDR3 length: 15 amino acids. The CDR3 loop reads CVSSQELARSETQYF. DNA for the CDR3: TGTGTCAGCAGCCAAGAACTAGCCCGATCTGAGACCCAGTACTTC.

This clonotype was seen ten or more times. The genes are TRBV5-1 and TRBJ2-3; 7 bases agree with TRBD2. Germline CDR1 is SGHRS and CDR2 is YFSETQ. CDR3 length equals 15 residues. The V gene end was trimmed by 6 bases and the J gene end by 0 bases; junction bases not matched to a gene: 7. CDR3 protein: CASTFSSGSTDTQYF. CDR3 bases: TGCGCCAGCACCTTCTCTAGCGGAAGCACAGATACGCAGTATTTT.